One T cell receptor beta chain is described in this entry. The Seattle patients, enrolled during active infection, were followed longitudinally. Germline V gives CDR1 SGHRS, CDR2 YFSETQ. The CDR3 has 14 amino acids. Trimming took 0 bases from V and 4 from J, leaving 10 bases between them. The entry originates in a study of blood T cell repertoires in COVID-19. The wider study: Samples taken during acute and convalescent COVID-19 were collected in the United States, Italy and Spain. T cells, B-cell-depleted T cells, or PBMCs supplied cDNA or gDNA.

Authors' methods: Using reference gene primer amplification, nucleated cell counts were estimated. Produced via immunoSEQ multiplex PCR; TCRdb's table is partial and in-frame only. The DNA was the basis for D and trimming; V, J and clone size are from that table. The top ten hold roughly a tenth of the sample, which has 200,000 to 250,000 clones, 80% to 90% seen once. The chain has TRBV5-1 and TRBJ2-5, with D perhaps matching TRBD1 (6 bases). The receptor comes from a woman older than 75 with COVID-19, enrolled during active disease. The specimen was peripheral blood. The CDR3 loop is CASSLDKGGETQYF. The CDR3 bases are TGCGCCAGCAGCTTGGACAAAGGGGGAGAGACCCAGTACTTC.